The 13 T cell receptor beta chains below come from one sample, sequenced in a study of blood T cell repertoires in COVID-19 (dated by TCRdb to the early 2020s). Library preparation was by the immunoSEQ multiplex PCR assay. TCRdb mirrors the immuneACCESS table, restricted to in-frame sequences. Some clones are absent from its copies; in checked studies, under half trace to an unresolved V gene, and the reason for the others is unknown. The sample profile shows under 80,000 clones; more than 75% of them were found once. Roughly 12% of the sample lies in the top ten. Sequencing input: peripheral blood. These receptors were taken from a human donor in a cohort sampled during active COVID-19.

This chain connects TRBV5-6 to TRBJ2-5; the match to TRBD2 covers 8 bases. J was trimmed by 2 bases and V by 5 bases; bases with no gene match: 5. Germline CDR1 is SGHDT and CDR2 is YYEEEE. The length of the CDR3 is 14 residues. The CDR3: CASRRSGGQETQYF. The CDR3 DNA sequence: TGTGCCAGCAGGCGGAGCGGGGGACAAGAGACCCAGTACTTC.

V and J are TRBV11-2 and TRBJ2-7; D is ambiguous. Looked up from germline, CDR1 is SGHAT and CDR2 is FQNNGV. V lost 1 base and J lost 3, with 13 bases in between. CDR3 length equals 15 residues. CDR3 DNA sequence: TGTGCCAGCAGCTTAGTATCAGGAACCATCTACGAGCAGTACTTC. It specifies CASSLVSGTIYEQYF.

The chain has TRBV4-3 and TRBJ2-3; 8 positions match TRBD2. Germline V CDR1 and CDR2: LGHNA, YSLEER. V lost 4 bases and J lost 0; bases outside the gene matches: 6. The CDR3 length is 16 residues. The CDR3 DNA is TGCGCCAGCAGCCGAGGAGCGGGGGCAAGCACAGATACGCAGTATTTT. Its protein is CASSRGAGASTDTQYF.

The chain joins TRBV3-1 (or the pseudogene TRBV3-2) to TRBJ1-6; 7 bases are a match to TRBD1. The CDR3 sequence is 14 residues long. V lost 5 bases to trimming and J lost 7 bases; unmatched junction nucleotides: 5. Germline V CDR1 and CDR2: LGHDT, YNNKEL (reference sequence). CDR3 amino acids: CASSAYRGNSPLHF. The CDR3 DNA reads TGTGCCAGCAGCGCTTACAGGGGCAATTCACCCCTCCACTTT.

The chain couples TRBV3-1 (or the pseudogene TRBV3-2) to TRBJ2-1; 9 bases line up with TRBD2. CDR1 is LGHDT and CDR2 is YNNKEL in the germline V gene (reference sequence). CDR3 length: 15 amino acids. The ends lost 3 bases at V and 9 bases at J; junction bases unmatched: 9. CDR3: CASSHGGREGSEQFF. CDR3 bases: TGTGCCAGCAGCCATGGGGGGCGGGAGGGCAGTGAGCAGTTCTTC.

The chain uses TRBV4-3 and TRBJ2-6; a weak D match, TRBD1 (5 bases). Looked up from germline, CDR1 is LGHNA and CDR2 is YSLEER. The CDR3 contains 15 residues. The V and J ends lost 0 bases and 9 bases respectively, with 12 bases between them. CDR3 DNA: TGCGCCAGCAGCCAAGATCAGACAGCCTACAACGTCCTGACTTTC. Its protein product is CASSQDQTAYNVLTF.

This chain connects TRBV5-4 to TRBJ2-7; a weak D match, TRBD1 (6 bases). V was pared by 3 bases and J by 2 bases, with 15 bases between. Germline V gene data show CDR1 as SGHNT and CDR2 as YYREEE (reference sequence). The CDR3 is 15 amino acids. CDR3 region: CASSYRQGSTYEQYF. CDR3 DNA sequence: TGTGCCAGCAGCTACAGGCAGGGGTCAACCTACGAGCAGTACTTC.

The genes are TRBV2 and TRBJ1-6, with a possible D match to TRBD1 (5 bases). Deletions cut 1 base from V and 7 bases from J, with 8 bases between. Per the germline V gene, CDR1 is SNHLY and CDR2 is FYNNEI. The CDR3 has 14 amino acids. In DNA form, the CDR3 reads TGTGCCAGCAGTGAAGGGGGCGGAAATTCACCCCTCCACTTT. As protein: CASSEGGGNSPLHF.

V usage is TRBV6-4 and J usage is TRBJ1-6; 8 bases are a match to TRBD1. This CDR3 is built from 15 residues. The germline V gene encodes CDR1 MRHNA and CDR2 SNTAGT. The V and J ends lost 8 bases and 8 bases, in that order; junction bases with no gene match: 11. The CDR3 sequence is CASRPLTGVDSPLHF. As DNA, the CDR3 is TGTGCCAGCCGACCCCTGACAGGGGTGGATTCACCCCTCCACTTT.

The J gene is TRBJ2-1, the V gene TRBV9; D is unclear. V was clipped by 3 bases and J by 7 bases, with 11 bases between them. This CDR3 spans 13 amino acids. The germline V gene encodes CDR1 SGDLS and CDR2 YYNGEE. The CDR3 is CASSAARSNEQFF. Here the CDR3 DNA reads TGTGCCAGCAGCGCAGCGAGGAGTAATGAGCAGTTCTTC.

The chain combines TRBV27 with TRBJ2-2; 8 bases fit TRBD1. V trimming: 7 bases; J trimming: 3 bases; junction bases outside the gene matches: 10. This CDR3 region has 16 residues. In germline, CDR1 is MNHEY, CDR2 SMNVEV (reference sequence). The CDR3 region has the DNA TGTGCCAGCACAACAAGCAGGGGGCGCGACACCGGGGAGCTGTTTTTT. As protein: CASTTSRGRDTGELFF.

The V call is TRBV7-9, the J call TRBJ2-3; TRBD2 matches 9 bases. The CDR3 length is 16 residues. Per the germline V gene, CDR1 is SEHNR and CDR2 is FQNEAQ (reference sequence). J lost 2 bases, V lost 0 bases, and 3 bases had no gene match. In DNA, the CDR3 is TGTGCCAGCAGCTTAGCTAGCGGGGGCCTCACAGATACGCAGTATTTT. This encodes CASSLASGGLTDTQYF.

The chain combines TRBV5-1 with TRBJ2-7; tentatively, D is TRBD1 (5 bases). V was cut by 0 bases and J by 3 bases, with 7 bases left in between. The germline gives CDR1 SGHRS, CDR2 YFSETQ. The CDR3 has 13 amino acids. The CDR3 DNA is TGCGCCAGCAGCTTGGCCCAGGGCTACGAGCAGTACTTC. It specifies CASSLAQGYEQYF. The full variable domain, its missing parts supplied by reference TRBV5-1 and TRBJ2-7, is KAGVTQTPRYLIKTRGQQVTLSCSPISGHRSVSWYQQTPGQGLQFLFEYFSETQRNKGNFPGRFSGRQFSNSRSEMNVSTLELGDSALYLCASSLAQGYEQYFGPGTRLTVT.